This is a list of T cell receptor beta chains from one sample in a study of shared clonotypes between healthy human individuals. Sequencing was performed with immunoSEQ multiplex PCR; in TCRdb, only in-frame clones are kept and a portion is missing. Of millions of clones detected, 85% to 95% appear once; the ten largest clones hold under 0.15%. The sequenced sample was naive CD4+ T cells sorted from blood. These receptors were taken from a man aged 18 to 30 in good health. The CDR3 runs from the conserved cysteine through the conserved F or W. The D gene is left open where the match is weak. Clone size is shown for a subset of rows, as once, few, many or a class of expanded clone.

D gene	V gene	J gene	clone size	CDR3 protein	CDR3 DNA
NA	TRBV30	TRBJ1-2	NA	CAWSVALSLGYTF	TGTGCCTGGAGTGTAGCCTTGAGTCTTGGCTACACCTTC
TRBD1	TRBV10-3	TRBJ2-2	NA	CAISLDGQGEFAGELFF	TGTGCCATCAGCCTAGACGGACAGGGGGAATTCGCCGGGGAGCTGTTTTTT
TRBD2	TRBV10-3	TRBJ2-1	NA	CAISRIDSGRDYNEQFF	TGTGCCATCAGTAGAATAGATAGCGGGAGGGACTACAATGAGCAGTTCTTC
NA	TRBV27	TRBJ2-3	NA	CASSPMRASATDTQYF	TGTGCCAGCAGCCCTATGAGGGCGTCAGCCACAGATACGCAGTATTTT
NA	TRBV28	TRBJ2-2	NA	CASSQEGTGELFF	TGTGCCAGCAGTCAGGAAGGGACCGGGGAGCTGTTTTTT
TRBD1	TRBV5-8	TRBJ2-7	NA	CASSSGQGRYEQYF	TGTGCCAGCAGCAGTGGACAGGGAAGGTACGAGCAGTACTTC
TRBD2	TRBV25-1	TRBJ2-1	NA	CASSESGLASHNEQFF	TGTGCCAGCAGTGAATCGGGACTAGCGTCCCACAATGAGCAGTTCTTC
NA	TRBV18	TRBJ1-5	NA	CASSSGGGNQPQHF	TGTGCCAGCTCATCAGGCGGGGGCAATCAGCCCCAGCATTTT
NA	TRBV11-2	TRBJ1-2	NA	CASSLGAGNYGYTF	TGTGCCAGCAGCTTAGGGGCCGGGAACTATGGCTACACCTTC
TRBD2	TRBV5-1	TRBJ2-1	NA	CASSLGSGGTLNEQFF	TGCGCCAGCAGCTTGGGTAGCGGGGGGACCCTCAATGAGCAGTTCTTC
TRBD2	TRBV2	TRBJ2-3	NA	CASKRGGGTDTQYF	TGTGCCAGCAAGCGGGGGGGAGGCACAGATACGCAGTATTTT
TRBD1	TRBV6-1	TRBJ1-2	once	CASSEQGALGYTF	TGTGCCAGCAGTGAACAGGGGGCGCTTGGCTACACCTTC
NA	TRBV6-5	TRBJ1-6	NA	CASRQSRGSNSPLHF	TGTGCCAGCAGGCAATCCAGGGGAAGTAATTCACCCCTCCACTTT
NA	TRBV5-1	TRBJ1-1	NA	CASSLVSELNTEAFF	TGCGCCAGCAGCTTGGTTTCAGAACTGAACACTGAAGCTTTCTTT
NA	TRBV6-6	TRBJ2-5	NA	CASSYTEQGRETQYF	TGTGCCAGCAGTTACACAGAGCAGGGTCGAGAGACCCAGTACTTC
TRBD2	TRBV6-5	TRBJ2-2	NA	CASSYSRAGGTGELFF	TGTGCCAGCAGTTACTCGAGAGCGGGGGGGACCGGGGAGCTGTTTTTT
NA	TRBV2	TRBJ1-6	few	CASSGQPNSPLHF	TGTGCCAGCAGTGGACAGCCTAATTCACCCCTCCACTTT
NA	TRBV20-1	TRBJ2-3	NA	CSPRGGDTQYF	TGCAGCCCCAGAGGGGGAGATACGCAGTATTTT
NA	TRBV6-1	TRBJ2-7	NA	CASRGRNVGFYEQYF	TGTGCCAGCAGGGGACGGAACGTCGGCTTCTACGAGCAGTACTTC
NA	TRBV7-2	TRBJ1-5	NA	CASSEQVNQPQHF	TGTGCCAGCAGCGAACAGGTGAATCAGCCCCAGCATTTT
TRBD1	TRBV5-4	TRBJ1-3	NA	CASSLGRDRGLHSGNTIYF	TGTGCCAGCAGCTTAGGCCGGGACAGAGGCTTACACTCTGGAAACACCATATATTTT
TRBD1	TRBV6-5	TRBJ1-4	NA	CASSYRGQGARKLFF	TGTGCCAGCAGTTACAGGGGACAGGGGGCGAGAAAACTGTTTTTT
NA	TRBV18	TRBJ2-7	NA	CASSPGVTSYEQYF	TGTGCCAGCTCACCGGGGGTGACAAGCTACGAGCAGTACTTC
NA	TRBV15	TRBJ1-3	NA	CATSREGSSGNTIYF	TGTGCCACCAGCAGAGAAGGAAGCTCCGGAAACACCATATATTTT
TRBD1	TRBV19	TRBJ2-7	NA	CASSSRWTGSSEQYF	TGTGCCAGTAGTAGCAGATGGACAGGTTCCAGCGAGCAGTACTTC